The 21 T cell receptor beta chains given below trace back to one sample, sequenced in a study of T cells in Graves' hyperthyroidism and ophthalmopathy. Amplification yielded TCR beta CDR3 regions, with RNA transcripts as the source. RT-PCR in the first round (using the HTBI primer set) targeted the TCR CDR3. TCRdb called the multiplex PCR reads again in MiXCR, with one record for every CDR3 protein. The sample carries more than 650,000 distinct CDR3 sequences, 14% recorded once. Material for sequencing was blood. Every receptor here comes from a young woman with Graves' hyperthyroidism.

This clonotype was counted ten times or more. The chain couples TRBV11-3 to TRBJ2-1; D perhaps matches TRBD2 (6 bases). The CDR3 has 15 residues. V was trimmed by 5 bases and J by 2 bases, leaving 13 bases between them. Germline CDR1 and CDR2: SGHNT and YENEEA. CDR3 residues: CASSGSGNPYNEQFF. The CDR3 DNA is TGTGCCAGCAGCGGTAGCGGAAACCCCTACAATGAGCAGTTCTTC. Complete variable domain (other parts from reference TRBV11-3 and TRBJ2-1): EAGVVQSPRYKIIEKKQPVAFWCNPISGHNTLYWYLQNLGQGPELLIRYENEEAVDDSQLPKDRFSAERLKGVDSTLKIQPAELGDSAVYLCASSGSGNPYNEQFFGPGTRLTVL.

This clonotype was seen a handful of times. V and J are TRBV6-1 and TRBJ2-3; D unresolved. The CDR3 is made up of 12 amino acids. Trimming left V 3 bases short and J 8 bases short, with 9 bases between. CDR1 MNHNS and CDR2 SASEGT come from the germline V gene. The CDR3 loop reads CASSDPRVTQYF. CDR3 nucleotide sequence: TGTGCCAGCAGTGACCCCCGGGTTACGCAGTATTTT.

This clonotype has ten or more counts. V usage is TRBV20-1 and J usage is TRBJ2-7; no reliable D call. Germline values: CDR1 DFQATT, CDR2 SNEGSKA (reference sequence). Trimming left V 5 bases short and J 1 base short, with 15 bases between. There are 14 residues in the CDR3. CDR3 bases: TGCAGTGCTGAGATTGGTCTAGATTCCTACGAGCAGTACTTC. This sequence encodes CSAEIGLDSYEQYF.

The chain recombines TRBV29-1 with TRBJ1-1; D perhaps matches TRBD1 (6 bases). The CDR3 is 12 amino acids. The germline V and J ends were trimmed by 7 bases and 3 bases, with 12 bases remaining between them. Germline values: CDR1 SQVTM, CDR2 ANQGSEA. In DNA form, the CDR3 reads TGCAGCGCCCCATCAGGGGACACTGAAGCTTTCTTT. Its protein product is CSAPSGDTEAFF. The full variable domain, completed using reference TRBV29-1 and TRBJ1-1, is SAVISQKPSRDICQRGTSLTIQCQVDSQVTMMFWYRQQPGQSLTLIATANQGSEATYESGFVIDKFPISRPNLTFSTLTVSNMSPEDSSIYLCSAPSGDTEAFFGQGTRLTVV.

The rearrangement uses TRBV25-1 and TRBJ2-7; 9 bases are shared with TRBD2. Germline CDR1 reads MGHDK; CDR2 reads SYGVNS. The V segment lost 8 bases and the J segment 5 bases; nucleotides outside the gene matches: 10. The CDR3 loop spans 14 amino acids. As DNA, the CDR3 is TGTGCCAGCGGAGCGGGGGGAGAGGGGCACGAGCAGTACTTC. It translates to CASGAGGEGHEQYF.

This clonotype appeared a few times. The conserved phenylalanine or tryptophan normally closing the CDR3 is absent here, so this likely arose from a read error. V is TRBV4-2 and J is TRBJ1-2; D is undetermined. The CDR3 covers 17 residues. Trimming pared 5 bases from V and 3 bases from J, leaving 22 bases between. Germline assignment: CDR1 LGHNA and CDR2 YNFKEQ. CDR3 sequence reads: CASSSQRVLAAHYGYTS. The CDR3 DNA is TGTGCCAGCAGCTCGCAGCGGGTCCTAGCTGCCCACTATGGCTACACCTCC.

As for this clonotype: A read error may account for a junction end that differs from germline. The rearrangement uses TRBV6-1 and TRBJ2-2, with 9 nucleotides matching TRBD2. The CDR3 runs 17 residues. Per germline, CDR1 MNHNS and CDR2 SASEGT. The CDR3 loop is CASSPSGLAGNTGEPFF. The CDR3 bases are TGTGCCAGCTCACCATCTGGTCTAGCGGGAAACACCGGGGAGCCGTTTTTT.

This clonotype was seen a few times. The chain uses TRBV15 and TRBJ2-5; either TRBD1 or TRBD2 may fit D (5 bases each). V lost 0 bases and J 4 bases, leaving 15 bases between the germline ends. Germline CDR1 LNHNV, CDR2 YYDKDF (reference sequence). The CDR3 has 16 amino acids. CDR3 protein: CATSRETRGTTETQYF. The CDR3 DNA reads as TGTGCCACCAGCAGAGAAACTAGGGGAACCACAGAGACCCAGTACTTC.

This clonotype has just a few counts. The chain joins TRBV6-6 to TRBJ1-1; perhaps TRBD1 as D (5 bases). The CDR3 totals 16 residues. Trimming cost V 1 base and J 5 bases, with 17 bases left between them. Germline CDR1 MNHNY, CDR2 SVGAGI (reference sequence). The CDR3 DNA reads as TGTGCCAGCAGTTACTATCAGGGCGCGGGTAATACTGAAGCTTTCTTT. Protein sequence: CASSYYQGAGNTEAFF.

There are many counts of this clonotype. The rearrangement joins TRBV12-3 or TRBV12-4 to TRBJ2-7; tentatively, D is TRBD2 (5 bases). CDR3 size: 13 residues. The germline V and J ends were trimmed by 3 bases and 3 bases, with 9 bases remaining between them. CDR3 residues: CASSFRTLYEQYF. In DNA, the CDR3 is TGTGCCAGCAGTTTCCGGACTCTCTACGAGCAGTACTTC.

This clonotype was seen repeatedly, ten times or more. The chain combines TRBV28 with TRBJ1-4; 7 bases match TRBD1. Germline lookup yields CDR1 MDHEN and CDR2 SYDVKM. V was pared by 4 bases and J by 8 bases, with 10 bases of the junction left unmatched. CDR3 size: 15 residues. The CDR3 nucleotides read TGTGCCAGCAGTTCGTCAGGGGGGATTGGCGAAAAACTGTTTTTT. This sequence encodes CASSSSGGIGEKLFF.

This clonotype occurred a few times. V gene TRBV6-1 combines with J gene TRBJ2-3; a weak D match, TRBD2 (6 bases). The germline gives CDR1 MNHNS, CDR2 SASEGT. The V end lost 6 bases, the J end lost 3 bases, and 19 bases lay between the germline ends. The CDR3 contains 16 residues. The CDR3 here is CASSRGGLTYTDTQYF. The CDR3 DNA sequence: TGTGCCAGCAGCCGAGGCGGACTAACCTATACAGATACGCAGTATTTT.

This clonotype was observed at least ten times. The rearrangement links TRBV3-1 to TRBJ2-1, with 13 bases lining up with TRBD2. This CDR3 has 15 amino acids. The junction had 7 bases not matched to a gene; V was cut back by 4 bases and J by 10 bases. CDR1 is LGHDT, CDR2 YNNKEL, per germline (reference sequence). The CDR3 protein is CASSRGLAGAVEQFF. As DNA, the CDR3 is TGTGCCAGCAGCCGAGGACTAGCGGGAGCCGTAGAGCAGTTCTTC.

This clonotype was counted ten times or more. The chain's CDR3 is CASSRGLDSSNQPQHF. The CDR3 nucleotides read TGTGCCAGTAGTAGGGGGTTGGACTCCAGCAATCAGCCCCAGCATTTT. This rearrangement joins TRBV19 to TRBJ1-5; D might be TRBD1 (5 bases). This CDR3 is 16 amino acids long. With 4 bases removed from V and 1 base from J, the gap between germline ends came to 14 bases. CDR1 is LNHDA, CDR2 SQIVND, per germline (reference sequence).

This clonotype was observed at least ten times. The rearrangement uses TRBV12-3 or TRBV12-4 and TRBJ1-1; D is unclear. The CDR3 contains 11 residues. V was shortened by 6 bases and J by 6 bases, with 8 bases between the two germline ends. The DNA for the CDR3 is TGTGCCAGCAGGCGCTCGTCTGAAGCTTTCTTT. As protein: CASRRSSEAFF.

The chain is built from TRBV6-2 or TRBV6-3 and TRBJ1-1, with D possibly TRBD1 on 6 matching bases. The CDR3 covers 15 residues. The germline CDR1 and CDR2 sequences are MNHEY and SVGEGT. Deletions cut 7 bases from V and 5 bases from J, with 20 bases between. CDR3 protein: CASTQGGQRRTEAFF. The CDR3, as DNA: TGTGCCAGCACCCAAGGTGGACAGCGGAGGACTGAAGCTTTCTTT.

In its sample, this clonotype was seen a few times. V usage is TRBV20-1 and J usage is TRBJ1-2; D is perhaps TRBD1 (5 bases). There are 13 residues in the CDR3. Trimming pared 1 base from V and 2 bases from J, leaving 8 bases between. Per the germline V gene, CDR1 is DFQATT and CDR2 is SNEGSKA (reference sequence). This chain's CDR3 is CSARGRGNYGYTF. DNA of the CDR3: TGCAGTGCTAGAGGGCGGGGGAACTATGGCTACACCTTC.

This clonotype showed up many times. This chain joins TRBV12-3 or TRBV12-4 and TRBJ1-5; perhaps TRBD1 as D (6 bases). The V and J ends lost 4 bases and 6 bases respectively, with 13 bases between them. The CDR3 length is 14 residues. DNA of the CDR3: TGTGCCAGCAGTTACAACCTAGGGGGTCAGCCCCAGCATTTT. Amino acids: CASSYNLGGQPQHF.

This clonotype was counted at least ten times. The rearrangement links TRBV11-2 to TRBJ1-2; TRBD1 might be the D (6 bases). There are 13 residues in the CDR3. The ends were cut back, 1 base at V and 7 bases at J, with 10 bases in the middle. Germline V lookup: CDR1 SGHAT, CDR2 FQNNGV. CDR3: CASSLAGDPGYTF. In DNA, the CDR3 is TGTGCCAGCAGCTTAGCAGGGGATCCTGGCTACACCTTC.

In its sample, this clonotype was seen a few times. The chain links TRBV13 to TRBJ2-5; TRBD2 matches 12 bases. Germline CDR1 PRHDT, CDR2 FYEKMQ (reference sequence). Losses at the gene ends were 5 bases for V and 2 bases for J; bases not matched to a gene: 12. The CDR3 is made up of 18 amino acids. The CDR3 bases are TGTGCCAGCAGCCCCAGACTAGCGGGAGACCCGACTCAAGAGACCCAGTACTTC. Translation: CASSPRLAGDPTQETQYF.

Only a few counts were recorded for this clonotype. The CDR3 bases are TGCAGTGCTATAGGGGCTAGCGGGAACTACGAGCAGTACTTC. Translation gives CSAIGASGNYEQYF. This sequence joins TRBV20-1 and TRBJ2-7; 9 bases map to TRBD2. Germline CDR1 DFQATT, CDR2 SNEGSKA (reference sequence). Losses at the gene ends were 4 bases for V and 3 bases for J; bases not matched to a gene: 7. There are 14 residues in the CDR3.